The 18 T cell receptor beta chains below were found in one sample sequenced in a study of esophageal squamous cell carcinoma under preoperative chemotherapy. Via MiXCR, TCRdb re-called the PCR reads, giving one row per CDR3 protein. The sample has about 30,000 distinct CDR3 sequences, roughly half seen once. This sample's time point: before preoperative PTX-NDP chemotherapy. This material was collected from a patient given preoperative chemotherapy. These receptors were taken from a human donor with esophageal squamous cell carcinoma. The donor label of this sample is uncertain.

This clonotype turned up a few times. The conserved final phenylalanine or tryptophan is absent from the CDR3, which likely points to a read error. It is unclear where the CDR3 begins or ends on the DNA, so no DNA is shown, and the CDR3 is as TCRdb lists it. This rearrangement joins TRBV7-2 to TRBJ2-3; the listed D gene, TRBD2, was not tested against the DNA. Germline loops: CDR1 SGHTA, CDR2 FQGNSA. The CDR3 region is 14 residues in length, termini included. The CDR3 loop is CASSSNPGRGARAH.

This clonotype was recorded at least ten times. At one of its ends the junction is not consistent with the germline gene, which may arise from a read error. The CDR3 DNA sequence: TGCGCCAGCAGCCAAGAGGGGAGGGGGACTAATAGATTGCATTTT. Encoded protein: CASSQEGRGTNRLHF. V and J are TRBV4-1 and TRBJ2-3; D may be TRBD2 (7 bases). Per germline, CDR1 MGHRA and CDR2 YSYEKL. The CDR3 has 15 residues.

This chain uses TRBV11-3 with TRBJ2-5, with unresolved D. The ends were cut back, 4 bases at V and 5 bases at J, with 11 bases in the middle. Germline V gene sequence: CDR1 SGHNT, CDR2 YENEEA. The CDR3 is 13 residues long. The CDR3 DNA reads TGTGCCAGCAGCTCGGTAATGCAGGAGACCCAGTACTTC. The encoded protein is CASSSVMQETQYF.

This chain uses TRBV24-1 with TRBJ2-1; 8 bases line up with TRBD2. CDR3 length: 15 amino acids. Germline V gene lookup returns CDR1 KGHDR and CDR2 SFDVKD. V dropped 4 bases and J dropped 10; count of bases not matched to a gene: 11. This CDR3 reads CATSDSGLVSLEQFF. The CDR3 bases are TGTGCCACCAGTGACTCGGGACTAGTTTCTCTCGAGCAGTTCTTC.

About this clonotype itself: An end of the junction does not agree with germline; a read error may underlie this. The chain uses TRBV10-3 and TRBJ2-3, with D possibly being TRBD2 (5 bases). CDR3 size: 13 residues. The germline CDR1 and CDR2 sequences are ENHRY and SYGVKD. CDR3 sequence: CATALVWPDTQFF. The CDR3 DNA reads as TGTGCCACCGCACTAGTTTGGCCAGATACGCAGTTTTTC.

With regard to this clonotype: The junction departs from germline at one end; a sequencing error may be responsible. This sequence joins TRBV7-2 and TRBJ2-4; TRBD2 agrees at 7 bases. In germline, CDR1 is SGHTA, CDR2 FQGNSA. The CDR3 totals 16 residues. The CDR3 protein is CASSGAGRGAQNIQYF. The DNA of the CDR3 is TGTGCCAGCAGCGGAGCGGGGCGCGGTGCCCAAAACATCCAGTACTTC.

The genes are TRBV7-3 and TRBJ2-1; either TRBD1 or TRBD2 may fit D (6 bases each). The DNA end favors TRBJ2-7, so the J call may be wrong. The germline gives CDR1 SGHTA, CDR2 FQGTGA. The CDR3 extends over 16 amino acids. The CDR3 protein is CASTGTGGSVKDTQYF. DNA of the CDR3: TGTGCCAGCACCGGCACCGGGGGCTCAGTCAAAGATACGCAGTACTTC.

This clonotype qualifies as medium-sized. The chain employs TRBV7-2 and TRBJ2-7, with D unclear. Germline CDR1 is SGHTA and CDR2 is FQGNSA. Trimming shortened V by 0 bases and J by 3 bases, and 12 bases separated the two germline ends. The CDR3 totals 15 residues. CDR3 region: CASSLAQRAYYEQYF. For the CDR3, the DNA is TGTGCCAGCAGCTTAGCGCAGCGCGCATACTACGAGCAGTACTTC. Drawing the rest from reference TRBV7-2 and TRBJ2-7, the complete variable domain is GAGVSQSPSNKVTEKGKDVELRCDPISGHTALYWYRQSLGQGLEFLIYFQGNSAPDKSGLPSDRFSAERTGGSVSTLTIQRTQQEDSAVYLCASSLAQRAYYEQYFGPGTRLTVT.

In this sample, this clonotype turned up a few times. This chain connects TRBV10-3 to TRBJ2-4; D not resolved. The CDR3 is 13 residues long. Germline CDR1 reads ENHRY; CDR2 reads SYGVKD. With 0 bases removed from V and 5 bases from J, the gap between germline ends came to 5 bases. CDR3 protein: CAISESRENIQYF. In DNA form, the CDR3 reads TGTGCCATCAGTGAGTCGAGAGAAAACATTCAGTACTTC.

Of note for this clonotype: Compared with germline, one end of the junction differs, possibly owing to a read error. The chain has TRBV12-3 or TRBV12-4 and TRBJ2-2; D may match TRBD1 or TRBD2 (7 bases each). The CDR3 loop spans 15 amino acids. In nucleotides, the CDR3 is TGTGCCAGCAGTTACGCGGGAGAGGGCACAGGGGCGCTGTATTTT. This gives the protein CASSYAGEGTGALYF.

Many counts were recorded for this clonotype. CDR3 bases: TGTGCCAGCAGCCTTAGCGGGAGGACAGATACGCAGTATTTT. Translation gives CASSLSGRTDTQYF. V usage is TRBV7-9 and J usage is TRBJ2-3, with TRBD2 matching over 10 bases. V dropped 5 bases and J dropped 3; count of bases not matched to a gene: 2. The CDR3 is 14 residues long. The germline V gene encodes CDR1 SEHNR and CDR2 FQNEAQ (reference sequence). Together with reference TRBV7-9 and TRBJ2-3, the CDR3 gives the full variable domain: DTGVSQNPRHKITKRGQNVTFRCDPISEHNRLYWYRQTLGQGPEFLTYFQNEAQLEKSRLLSDRFSAERPKGSFSTLEIQRTEQGDSAMYLCASSLSGRTDTQYFGPGTRLTVL.

This clonotype is deemed medium-sized. V is TRBV7-2 and J is TRBJ2-1, with D perhaps TRBD1 or TRBD2 (5 bases each). Trimming removed 11 bases at V and 9 bases at J, with 26 bases between. CDR1 is SGHTA, CDR2 FQGNSA, per germline. This CDR3 comprises 15 residues. In DNA, the CDR3 is TGTGCCTCCGGGTATCGGGGCGTCAAGTCTAGTGAGCAGTTCTTC. The encoded protein is CASGYRGVKSSEQFF. Looking up the rest from reference TRBV7-2 and TRBJ2-1 gives the full variable domain: GAGVSQSPSNKVTEKGKDVELRCDPISGHTALYWYRQSLGQGLEFLIYFQGNSAPDKSGLPSDRFSAERTGGSVSTLTIQRTQQEDSAVYLCASGYRGVKSSEQFFGPGTRLTVL.

This clonotype was counted ten times or more. The V call is TRBV19, the J call TRBJ2-3; D is unclear. Germline lookup yields CDR1 LNHDA and CDR2 SQIVND (reference sequence). The CDR3 has 11 residues. V was cut by 3 bases and J by 2 bases, with 0 bases left in between. The chain's CDR3 is CASSITDTQYF. CDR3 nucleotides: TGTGCCAGTAGTATCACAGATACGCAGTATTTT.

The CDR3 is CASSYSSAYNEQYF. DNA for the CDR3: TGTGCCAGCAGTTACTCCTCGGCATACAATGAGCAGTACTTC. This rearrangement joins TRBV6-5 to TRBJ2-1; no clear D gene. The J call may be mistaken, given a closer DNA end match to TRBJ2-7. The CDR3 has 14 residues. Per the germline V gene, CDR1 is MNHEY and CDR2 is SVGAGI.

As for this clonotype: An end of the junction does not agree with germline; a read error may underlie this. J is TRBJ2-5 and V is TRBV7-8, with D possibly called TRBD1 or TRBD2 (5 bases each). This CDR3 has 13 amino acids. Germline-derived CDR1 and CDR2 are SGHVS and FQNEAQ. Written as DNA, the CDR3 is TGTGCCGGCAGCTGCTCCGGGGCGGAGACCCTGTACTTC. Encoded protein: CAGSCSGAETLYF.

Notes on this clonotype: The junction does not match germline at one end; this may be a read error. The chain employs TRBV7-3 and TRBJ2-1; D is uncertain. Per the germline V gene, CDR1 is SGHTA and CDR2 is FQGTGA. The CDR3 spans 12 residues. CDR3 coding DNA: TGTGCCAGCAGCGTAAACAATGGTGAGCAGTTTTTT. It encodes CASSVNNGEQFF.

V usage is TRBV7-6 and J usage is TRBJ2-5; either TRBD1 or TRBD2 may supply D (6 bases each). The CDR3 loop spans 19 amino acids. The germline V and J ends were trimmed by 3 bases and 10 bases, with 33 bases remaining between them. Per germline, CDR1 SGHVS and CDR2 FNYEAQ. The CDR3 here is CASSFDAGIGGRAQNIQYF. The CDR3 DNA reads TGTGCCAGCAGCTTTGATGCGGGCATCGGGGGCCGAGCCCAAAACATCCAGTACTTC.

This clonotype has only a few counts. The chain employs TRBV12-3 or TRBV12-4 and TRBJ1-2; 10 nucleotides align to TRBD1. The length of the CDR3 is 16 residues. Trimming at V came to 0 bases and at J to 6 bases, leaving 7 bases not matched to a gene. The chain's CDR3 is CASSLARGTGVHGYTF. The CDR3 coding sequence is TGTGCCAGCAGTTTAGCGCGAGGGACAGGGGTTCATGGCTACACCTTC.